This record looks at one TCR beta chain sequence and its context. The clone's antigen remains unknown. No much larger clone is present one base from it, and per-base qualities are unavailable. These data belong to a study of PD-L1 blockade in urothelial cancer (dated by TCRdb to about 2017). Study-wide context: Therapy was started in the mid-2010s for all patients, and atezolizumab 1,200 mg was administered intravenously every 3 weeks. Roughly ten patients achieved durable clinical benefit and approximately 20 did not. About 90% of the 29 patients were males with bladder-origin urothelial cancer, and about 60% of the 29 reported a prior smoking history. In the same patients who had TCR sequencing, pretreatment tumors also underwent whole exome sequencing and RNA sequencing. Patients had an ECOG performance status of 0 or 1 and had received between 0 and 3 prior chemotherapy regimens. The study, an exploratory multi-omic analysis, examined somatic, immune and clinical correlates of response to PD-L1 blockade with atezolizumab in urothelial cancer. A median of roughly 140,000 T cells and 83,000 or so unique TCRs was obtained from blood samples, and a median clonality of approximately 0.08 was observed. Durable clinical benefit was defined as progression-free survival longer than 6 months, and TCR features were also tested against progression-free and overall survival. Pretreatment blood TCR-seq was available for 27 to 30 patients, at least one posttreatment blood collection was obtained for about 24 patients, and tumor TCR-seq was available for about 24 patients. Blood samples were analyzed 3 weeks after the start of treatment (second dose) and 6 weeks after the start of treatment. Pretreatment tumor samples, along with matched peripheral blood serially collected before and after atezolizumab treatment, were subjected to TCR sequencing. General conclusions and limits of the study: At 3 weeks after the start of treatment, tumor-associated TCR clones in peripheral blood had expanded more in patients with durable benefit (n of about 20, p = 0.022). Because of the small sample size (n of about 30) and the many exploratory analyses performed, the results are intended to be regarded as hypothesis-generating. Improved progression-free and overall survival was associated with having pretreatment peripheral blood TCR clonality below the median.

The time point label corresponds to: pretreatment peripheral blood. A cohort of 30 or so patients with locally advanced or metastatic urothelial carcinoma, treated at Memorial Sloan Kettering on a trial protocol, was included. Peripheral blood mononuclear cells were collected pretreatment and during treatment, with between 1 and 8 total time points per patient. The Qiagen DNeasy Blood extraction kit was used to purify genomic DNA from total PBMCs and tumor samples. PBMCs were collected pretreatment and during treatment, and were isolated and stored as previously described. Each PCR received spiked-in synthetic TCR analog templates so that absolute template abundance could be estimated from read counts. The immunoSEQ assay was used to amplify TCRbeta CDR3 regions from genomic DNA with bias-controlled V and J gene primers. Rearranged TCRbeta segments were sequenced at approximately 20X coverage. In the paper's pipeline: Sequencing errors were corrected by clustering and CDR3s were annotated against IMGT to assign V, D and J genes. Downstream analyses used only productive TCRbeta rearrangements, leaving out any out-of-frame or stop-codon sequences. Clonality was computed as one minus Shannon entropy normalized by the log of the number of unique productive sequences. Fisher's exact test with Benjamini-Hochberg correction, at a threshold of adjusted p below 0.01, was used to find clones that differed between time points or between blood and tumor. TCRdb carries this immuneACCESS record with in-frame sequences only. Its versions omit some clonotypes, under half of them owing to an unresolved V gene in the studies checked, with the rest unexplained. V, J and clone size are taken as reported in that table, and D and trimming were inferred from the DNA itself. This sample gives 60,000 to 75,000 clones in total; 86% of them show up just once. Of the sample, more than 13% falls within the top ten clones.

The specimen comprised PBMCs, sampled around atezolizumab (anti-PD-L1) treatment. This sequence was found in a man aged 55 to 70 with urothelial cancer.

The nucleotides are TGTGCCAGCAGCTCAGCGGGGGATACGCAGTATTTT. Translated, this gives CASSSAGDTQYF. The chain was built from TRBV11-2 and TRBJ2-3; TRBD2 agrees with 7 junctional bases. CDR1 and CDR2 were assigned from the germline V gene as SGHAT and FQNNGV. Trimming leaves V shorter by 4 bases and J shorter by 6 bases, with the junction holding 1 base beyond the gene matches. The CDR3 sequence holds 12 residues, the cysteine and phenylalanine included. Left in the record is the CDR3 DNA by itself, 36 bases read in frame from the first base.